These 17 T cell receptor beta chains came from one sample sequenced in a study of monozygotic twins with inflammatory bowel disease. Each CDR3 protein gets one entry in TCRdb, which reprocessed the 5' RACE reads and gives no DNA. Seen in this sample are 150,000 to 200,000 distinct CDR3 sequences; the ten most common clones hold 7.4%. What was sequenced was blood. These receptors originate from a human donor with ulcerative colitis or Crohn's disease, or a healthy co-twin of an affected twin (not recorded which).

The chain employs TRBV4-1 and TRBJ1-5. The germline gives CDR1 MGHRA, CDR2 YSYEKL. There are 16 residues in the CDR3. The CDR3 protein is CASSPTLAGFGQPQHF.

This chain connects TRBV5-5 to TRBJ1-5. Germline V gene sequence: CDR1 SGHKS, CDR2 YYEKEE (reference sequence). This CDR3 is built from 15 residues. The CDR3 reads CASSLYGRDNQPQHF.

The genes are TRBV20-1 and TRBJ2-6; the TRBD1 assignment by TCRdb is unverifiable without DNA. The CDR3 totals 16 residues. The germline V gene has CDR1 DFQATT and CDR2 SNEGSKA (reference sequence). This CDR3 is CSARGQAPSGANVLTF.

The CDR3 protein is CSHVEGLGNTDTQYF. The chain has TRBV29-1 and TRBJ2-3; TCRdb picks TRBD2, but there is no DNA to check that call. CDR1 is SQVTM and CDR2 is ANQGSEA in the germline V gene. CDR3 length: 15 residues.

The chain has TRBV29-1 and TRBJ1-1; TCRdb lists TRBD1, though no DNA is available to test this call. Germline V gives CDR1 SQVTM, CDR2 ANQGSEA. The CDR3 is made up of 16 amino acids. The CDR3 region is CSVLPQQGWRNTEAFF. Together with reference TRBV29-1 and TRBJ1-1, the CDR3 gives the full variable domain: SAVISQKPSRDICQRGTSLTIQCQVDSQVTMMFWYRQQPGQSLTLIATANQGSEATYESGFVIDKFPISRPNLTFSTLTVSNMSPEDSSIYLCSVLPQQGWRNTEAFFGQGTRLTVV.

The chain combines TRBV5-1 with TRBJ2-7. Germline CDR1 is SGHRS and CDR2 is YFSETQ. The CDR3 runs to 15 residues. CDR3 amino acids: CASSSDLTRNYEQYF. Filled out from reference TRBV5-1 and TRBJ2-7, the complete variable domain reads KAGVTQTPRYLIKTRGQQVTLSCSPISGHRSVSWYQQTPGQGLQFLFEYFSETQRNKGNFPGRFSGRQFSNSRSEMNVSTLELGDSALYLCASSSDLTRNYEQYFGPGTRLTVT.

The chain uses TRBV20-1 and TRBJ2-5; TCRdb lists TRBD1, though no DNA is available to test this call. Germline CDR1 is DFQATT and CDR2 is SNEGSKA (reference sequence). The CDR3 has 14 residues. The CDR3 here is CSARTPQGEETQYF.

V gene TRBV6-5 combines with J gene TRBJ2-7; TCRdb reports TRBD1, a call that lacks DNA to check it against. The CDR3 consists of 14 residues. Germline CDR1 MNHEY, CDR2 SVGAGI. The CDR3 sequence: CASSLTGGWGEQYF.

The chain carries TRBV19 and TRBJ1-5. CDR1 is LNHDA, CDR2 SQIVND, per germline (reference sequence). The CDR3 sequence is 14 residues long. The CDR3 here is CASSKDYSNQPQHF.

The V gene is TRBV28, the J gene TRBJ2-7. Germline CDR1 is MDHEN and CDR2 is SYDVKM. This CDR3 spans 15 amino acids. The CDR3 loop reads CASRDETGLAYEQYF.

The chain couples TRBV20-1 to TRBJ2-2; with no DNA, the TCRdb D assignment of TRBD1 cannot be verified. CDR3 length: 15 residues. From germline, CDR1 is DFQATT and CDR2 SNEGSKA (reference sequence). CDR3 sequence reads: CSARSRGGSTGELFF.

The J gene is TRBJ2-1, the V gene TRBV6-5; TCRdb gives TRBD2 as the D gene, but with no DNA this cannot be confirmed. Germline CDR1 reads MNHEY; CDR2 reads SVGAGI. The CDR3 sequence is 14 residues long. This chain's CDR3 is CASSSGTSYGEQFF.

The chain employs TRBV10-3 and TRBJ1-2; TCRdb's D gene call, TRBD1, goes unchecked for lack of DNA. Germline CDR1 reads ENHRY; CDR2 reads SYGVKD. The CDR3 is 15 amino acids. CDR3 residues: CAISDPGQGNYGYTF.

The genes are TRBV5-1 and TRBJ2-7; TCRdb's D gene call, TRBD1, goes unchecked for lack of DNA. Germline CDR1 SGHRS, CDR2 YFSETQ. The CDR3 is 16 amino acids. The CDR3 sequence: CASSLDYRDRGGEQYF.

The rearrangement links TRBV20-1 to TRBJ2-5; TCRdb gives TRBD2 as the D gene, but with no DNA this cannot be confirmed. There are 14 residues in the CDR3. CDR1 is DFQATT and CDR2 is SNEGSKA in the germline V gene (reference sequence). The CDR3 reads CSAPWTSGEETQYF.

This rearrangement joins TRBV5-4 to TRBJ2-2; TCRdb reports TRBD1, a call that lacks DNA to check it against. Per germline, CDR1 SGHNT and CDR2 YYREEE (reference sequence). The length of the CDR3 is 17 residues. CDR3 protein: CASSLGGRGANTGELFF.

V usage is TRBV4-2 and J usage is TRBJ2-3. Germline V lookup: CDR1 LGHNA, CDR2 YNFKEQ. This CDR3 is 11 amino acids long. The CDR3 reads CASSYGDTQYF.